Sequencing of this T cell receptor (beta chain) was carried out in a study of cytomegalovirus exposure and HLA in healthy donors. At the level of the study: Researchers found that under 90% of about 400 genotyped donors fell within the Caucasian-associated ancestry cluster.

Looked up from germline, CDR1 is SGHAT and CDR2 is FQNNGV. With V trimmed by 6 bases and J by 0 bases, 3 bases remained unmatched. CDR3 length: 14 amino acids. Vbeta (60) and Jbeta (13) primers were used in the PCR. Generated by immunoSEQ multiplex PCR, the TCRdb table keeps only in-frame clones and is missing some. The sample lists 130,000 or so clones, roughly 8.6% occurring once. In regard to this clone: Its specificity is not known.

Overall study findings and caveats: Earlier analysis yielded a pattern in which most TCR beta V segments were productive about 90% or about 30% of the time. The study listed under 200 cytomegalovirus-associated TCR beta chains.

V is TRBV11-2 and J is TRBJ1-1; TRBD1 agrees at 8 bases. This TCR derives from a woman aged 40 to 55 in good health and CMV-seropositive. The sequencing input was PBMCs. The CDR3 coding sequence is TGTGCCAGCAGGACAGGGGTGGTGAACACTGAAGCTTTCTTT. It translates to CASRTGVVNTEAFF.